The rows below give T cell receptor beta chains drawn from one sample of a study of cytomegalovirus exposure and HLA in healthy donors. Repertoires were generated with immunoSEQ multiplex PCR, while TCRdb's copy carries only in-frame clones and drops some. The data show some 200,000 clones, 75% to 80% seen once. What was sequenced was PBMCs. The source of these receptors is a female donor in good health and CMV-seronegative. The CDR3 runs from the conserved cysteine through the conserved F or W. Fields, in order: J gene, clone size, V gene, D gene, CDR3 protein, CDR3 DNA. D genes are given only for firm matches. Clone size is stated in some rows and not others, as once, few, many or a class when expanded.

TRBJ2-1 NA TRBV9 NA CASSVEGRGYNEQFF TGTGCCAGCAGCGTAGAGGGCAGGGGCTACAATGAGCAGTTCTTC
TRBJ1-1 once TRBV7-9 NA CASSLDQGEAFF TGTGCCAGCAGCTTAGACCAGGGAGAAGCTTTCTTT
TRBJ2-7 NA TRBV5-1 NA CASSLEGYEQYF TGCGCCAGCAGCTTGGAGGGGTACGAGCAGTACTTC
TRBJ1-2 once TRBV6-1 NA CASREGGVSYGYTF TGTGCCAGCAGAGAAGGGGGGGTGAGCTATGGCTACACCTTC
TRBJ1-5 few TRBV6-1 NA CASSEIDDSNQPQHF TGTGCCAGCAGTGAGATAGATGATAGCAATCAGCCCCAGCATTTT
TRBJ2-2 NA TRBV30 NA CAWSPDTGELFF TGTGCCTGGAGTCCTGACACCGGGGAGCTGTTTTTT
TRBJ2-3 NA TRBV18 TRBD1 CASSPPGTGMSDTQYF TGTGCCAGCTCACCACCGGGGACAGGGATGTCAGATACGCAGTATTTT
TRBJ2-5 NA TRBV9 TRBD1 CASSAGGRETQYF TGTGCCAGCAGCGCAGGGGGCAGGGAGACCCAGTACTTC
TRBJ2-1 NA TRBV7-2 NA CASSSLGESSYNEQFF TGTGCCAGCAGCTCCCTCGGGGAGAGCTCCTACAATGAGCAGTTCTTC
TRBJ1-2 NA TRBV18 NA CASSPGNSNYGYTF TGTGCCAGCTCACCCGGGAACTCAAACTATGGCTACACCTTC
TRBJ2-7 NA TRBV25-1 TRBD2 CASSDPSSGFTYEQYF TGTGCCAGCAGTGACCCAAGTAGCGGGTTCACCTACGAGCAGTACTTC
TRBJ1-2 NA TRBV27 TRBD1 CASSFFRQGNYYGYTF TGTGCCAGCAGTTTCTTCAGACAGGGTAATTATTATGGCTACACCTTC
TRBJ2-1 NA TRBV7-2 NA CASSLSPRGDYNEQFF TGTGCCAGCAGCTTATCTCCGCGGGGAGATTACAATGAGCAGTTCTTC
TRBJ1-1 few TRBV19 NA CASSQTGNTEAFF TGTGCCAGTAGTCAGACAGGGAACACTGAAGCTTTCTTT
TRBJ1-2 NA TRBV19 NA CASFHLGGSYGYTF TGTGCCAGTTTCCACCTCGGCGGAAGCTATGGCTACACCTTC
TRBJ2-3 NA TRBV11-2 TRBD2 CASSLDKSGGAVDTQYF TGTGCCAGCAGCTTAGATAAGAGCGGGGGGGCGGTAGATACGCAGTATTTT
TRBJ2-2 NA TRBV9 NA CASSQSNTGELFF TGTGCCAGCAGCCAATCGAACACCGGGGAGCTGTTTTTT
TRBJ2-1 NA TRBV7-9 TRBD2 CASRDTSGHEQFF TGTGCCAGCAGGGATACTAGCGGGCACGAGCAGTTCTTC
TRBJ2-2 NA TRBV5-1 NA CASSSLTGFTGELFF TGCGCCAGCAGCTCGCTAACAGGGTTCACCGGGGAGCTGTTTTTT
TRBJ1-2 NA TRBV10-3 NA CAISDGLYGYTF TGTGCCATCAGTGATGGCCTTTATGGCTACACCTTC
TRBJ2-3 NA TRBV27 TRBD2 CASSSGRLAGGDMQYF TGTGCCAGCAGCTCGGGGCGTCTAGCGGGAGGAGATATGCAGTATTTT
TRBJ2-1 NA TRBV5-4 TRBD2 CASSLDVAGLHNEQFF TGTGCCAGCAGCTTGGATGTAGCGGGATTGCACAATGAGCAGTTCTTC
TRBJ2-2 few TRBV29-1 NA CSVGTATYTGELFF TGCAGCGTTGGGACAGCAACCTACACCGGGGAGCTGTTTTTT
TRBJ2-5 NA TRBV6-6 TRBD1 CATQYGQGHQETQYF TGTGCCACCCAATATGGACAGGGACATCAAGAGACTCAGTACTTC
TRBJ1-2 NA TRBV6-1 TRBD1 CASSELLEGAGNYGYTF TGTGCCAGCAGTGAACTCCTAGAGGGGGCGGGGAACTATGGCTACACCTTC
TRBJ2-7 NA TRBV7-8 TRBD1 CASSWTSGTGREQYF TGTGCCAGCAGCTGGACTTCCGGGACAGGGCGCGAGCAGTACTTC
TRBJ2-7 NA TRBV7-6 TRBD2 CASSHLGGRYEQYF TGTGCCAGCTCCCATCTGGGAGGGAGGTACGAGCAGTACTTC
TRBJ1-4 NA TRBV5-4 NA CASSSQDNEKLFF TGTGCCAGCAGCTCACAGGATAATGAAAAACTGTTTTTT
TRBJ1-1 NA TRBV5-4 TRBD1 CASSWSADRDEAFF TGTGCCAGCAGCTGGAGTGCGGACAGGGATGAAGCTTTCTTT
TRBJ1-5 NA TRBV2 NA CASSEQGAGQPQHF TGTGCCAGCAGTGAACAGGGAGCGGGTCAGCCCCAGCATTTT
TRBJ2-1 NA TRBV4-2 NA CASSQTRDSNEQFF TGTGCCAGCAGCCAAACGAGGGACTCCAATGAGCAGTTCTTC
TRBJ2-2 NA TRBV5-1 NA CASSLWTASNTGELFF TGCGCCAGCAGCTTGTGGACAGCCTCGAACACCGGGGAGCTGTTTTTT
TRBJ2-7 NA TRBV12-5 NA CASGPGFHEQYF TGTGCTAGTGGCCCAGGGTTCCACGAGCAGTACTTC
TRBJ1-1 once TRBV7-6 NA CASTPTPSNTEAFF TGTGCCAGCACCCCGACACCGTCGAACACTGAAGCTTTCTTT
TRBJ2-5 NA TRBV9 TRBD2 CASSYSGRAEETQYF TGTGCCAGCAGCTATAGCGGGAGGGCTGAAGAGACCCAGTACTTC
TRBJ1-2 NA TRBV4-3 NA CASSQITFSGGYTF TGCGCCAGCAGCCAGATAACATTCTCGGGTGGCTACACCTTC
TRBJ2-5 NA TRBV5-6 TRBD2 CASSRRGLAGGPETQYF TGTGCCAGCAGCAGAAGGGGACTAGCGGGGGGGCCAGAGACCCAGTACTTC